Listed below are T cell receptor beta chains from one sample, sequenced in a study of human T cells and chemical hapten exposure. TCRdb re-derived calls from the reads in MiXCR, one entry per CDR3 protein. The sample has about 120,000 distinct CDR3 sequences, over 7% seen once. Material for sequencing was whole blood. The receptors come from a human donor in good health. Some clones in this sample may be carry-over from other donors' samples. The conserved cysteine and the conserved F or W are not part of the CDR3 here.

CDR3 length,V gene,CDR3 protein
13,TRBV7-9,ASSQDLIAGNTIY
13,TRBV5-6,ASSRLDRGNQPQH
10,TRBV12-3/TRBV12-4,ASSFSGFEAF
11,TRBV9,ASSVGGEEKLF
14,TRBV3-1,ASSQQAGGRTDTQY
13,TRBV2,ASSTGQGADGELF
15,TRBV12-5,ASGIIISTVMNTEAF
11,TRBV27,ASSQGRGYEQY
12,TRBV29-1,SVVPRDSSYEQY
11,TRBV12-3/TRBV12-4,ASFSPLNTEAF
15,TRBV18,ASSFSGTGNSGNTIY
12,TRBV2,ASSRDRGNSPLH
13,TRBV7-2,ASSTTGAYNSPLH
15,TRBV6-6,ASSYSILGHENTEAF
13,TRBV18,ASSPGGRGYQPQH
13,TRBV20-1,SAFPAGTENYGYT
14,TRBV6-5,ASSYSTGQISYEQY
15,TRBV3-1,ASSQEGGLAGPETQY
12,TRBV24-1,ATSDNNFYNEQF
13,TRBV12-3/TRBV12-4,ASSALGSLGNEQF
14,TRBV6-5,ASSYSTGGYNSPLH
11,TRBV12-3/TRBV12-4,ASSLGSGIEQF